These 21 T cell receptor beta chains came from one sample sequenced in a study of T-cell memory formation after mild COVID-19 (dated by TCRdb to about 2021). The library was generated by 5' RACE. TCRdb shows the sequencer as Illumina NovaSeq 6000. The public reads were reprocessed in TCRdb via fastp at Q25 and MiXCR, keeping in-frame beta chains. When rows share a CDR3 protein, they turn into one entry using the most common DNA and genes. A total of 210,000 or so distinct CDR3 sequences appear in this sample, roughly a tenth of them only once. The ten most abundant clones make up approximately 2.8% of the sample. The specimen sequenced was PBMCs or a T cell subset sorted from them (not recorded which). The receptors originated from a man between 18 and 29 years old who had mild COVID-19 (a few samples of this study predate the infection). The sample titles of this study are shuffled in the database, so cell type and time point are left out; the donor was told from shared clones.

The rearrangement joins TRBV3-1 to TRBJ1-6; D possibly corresponds to TRBD1 (5 bases). The CDR3 extends over 16 amino acids. Trimming left V 0 bases short and J 9 bases short, with 15 bases between. Germline CDR1 reads LGHDT; CDR2 reads YNNKEL (reference sequence). Written as DNA, the CDR3 is TGTGCCAGCAGCCAAGATTCGGCTGCCCAGGGTTCACCCCTCCACTTT. Its translation: CASSQDSAAQGSPLHF.

Only a few counts were recorded for this clonotype. The rearrangement uses TRBV18 and TRBJ2-1, with no clear D. The CDR3 is 14 amino acids. Germline values: CDR1 KGHSH, CDR2 LQKENI. The V gene lost 5 bases and the J gene lost 2 bases, with 10 bases spanning the gap. The CDR3 bases are TGTGCCAGCTCAGTGATAGGAGCCTACAATGAGCAGTTCTTC. This encodes CASSVIGAYNEQFF.

The rearrangement links TRBV7-2 to TRBJ2-2; TRBD2 is a possible D gene (7 bases). The V gene's germline CDR1 is SGHTA and CDR2 FQGNSA. The CDR3 sequence is 15 residues long. V lost 2 bases and J lost 5, with 12 bases in between. CDR3 coding DNA: TGTGCCAGCAGCTTATATGGGGGGGCGACCGGGGAGCTGTTTTTT. Translating gives CASSLYGGATGELFF.

The V gene is TRBV2, the J gene TRBJ2-3; the D is unclear. There are 14 residues in the CDR3. Germline CDR1 and CDR2: SNHLY and FYNNEI. Trimming cost V 2 bases and J 1 base, with 7 bases left between them. The CDR3: CASSESGGTDTQYF. CDR3 nucleotides: TGTGCCAGCAGTGAATCCGGAGGCACAGATACGCAGTATTTT.

This clonotype was picked up a small number of times. The V and J genes are TRBV7-2 and TRBJ2-3; TRBD1 is a possible D gene (5 bases). V dropped 1 base and J dropped 1 base, with 15 bases sitting between them. This CDR3 comprises 17 residues. Germline V CDR1 and CDR2: SGHTA, FQGNSA. Here the CDR3 reads CASSLVWQGYGTDTQYF. CDR3 nucleotides: TGTGCCAGCAGCTTAGTGTGGCAGGGCTATGGCACAGATACGCAGTATTTT.

The chain uses TRBV5-1 and TRBJ1-5; no clear D gene. Germline CDR1 reads SGHRS; CDR2 reads YFSETQ. V gave up 4 bases and J gave up 0 bases, with 5 bases separating them. This CDR3 has 13 residues. CDR3 sequence reads: CASSIDSNQPQHF. The CDR3 nucleotides are TGCGCCAGCAGCATTGATAGCAATCAGCCCCAGCATTTT.

This clonotype was picked up a small number of times. This chain joins TRBV20-1 and TRBJ2-7, with D possibly being TRBD2 (5 bases). The germline CDR1 and CDR2 sequences are DFQATT and SNEGSKA (reference sequence). With 0 bases removed from V and 0 bases from J, the gap between germline ends came to 9 bases. The CDR3 is 14 residues long. Here the CDR3 DNA reads TGCAGTGCTAGAGACAGGAGGAGCTCCTACGAGCAGTACTTC. Protein sequence: CSARDRRSSYEQYF.

This clonotype was detected ten times or more. The rearrangement uses TRBV6-6 and TRBJ2-7, with TRBD1 identical over 10 bases. CDR1 and CDR2 (germline): MNHNY, SVGAGI (reference sequence). J gave up 4 bases and V 4 bases, and 4 bases lay outside the gene matches. The CDR3 is 14 residues long. The CDR3 is CASSSPGQGYEQYV. The CDR3 DNA is TGTGCCAGCAGTTCACCGGGACAGGGGTACGAGCAGTACGTC.

This clonotype was detected a few times. This chain joins TRBV7-2 and TRBJ1-2, with D unresolved. Deletions cut 4 bases from V and 8 bases from J, with 11 bases between. Germline V gene sequence: CDR1 SGHTA, CDR2 FQGNSA. The CDR3 totals 12 residues. The CDR3 reads CASSSHTEGYTF. For the CDR3, the DNA is TGTGCCAGCAGCTCCCATACGGAAGGCTACACCTTC.

This clonotype has more than one count but fewer than ten. V and J are TRBV7-9 and TRBJ2-7; a weak D match, TRBD1 (5 bases). The CDR3 totals 15 residues. Germline CDR1 reads SEHNR; CDR2 reads FQNEAQ (reference sequence). V shed 1 base and J shed 2 bases, with 12 bases lying between them. In nucleotides, the CDR3 is TGTGCCAGCAGCTTAGGGACGGGCAGGGCCTACGAGCAGTACTTC. Translating it yields CASSLGTGRAYEQYF.

The rearrangement uses TRBV5-1 and TRBJ2-3; D gene unclear. The CDR3 is made up of 14 amino acids. V was trimmed by 0 bases and J by 0 bases, leaving 5 bases between them. Germline loops: CDR1 SGHRS, CDR2 YFSETQ. CDR3 sequence: CASSLVSSTDTQYF. CDR3 in DNA: TGCGCCAGCAGCTTGGTTAGCAGCACAGATACGCAGTATTTT.

This clonotype has a handful of counts. The chain combines TRBV15 with TRBJ1-2, with D unresolved. With 0 bases removed from V and 0 bases from J, the gap between germline ends came to 8 bases. Germline V gene sequence: CDR1 LNHNV, CDR2 YYDKDF (reference sequence). This CDR3 spans 15 amino acids. The CDR3 reads CATSRDYTTNYGYTF. CDR3 nucleotides: TGTGCCACCAGCAGAGATTATACCACTAACTATGGCTACACCTTC.

The chain couples TRBV29-1 to TRBJ2-5; D might be TRBD1 (5 bases). Germline values: CDR1 SQVTM, CDR2 ANQGSEA. The CDR3 is made up of 12 amino acids. V shed 8 bases and J shed 4 bases, with 14 bases lying between them. DNA of the CDR3: TGCAGCTCCTCAGGGCCCGCAGAGACCCAGTACTTC. This gives the protein CSSSGPAETQYF.

Only a few counts were recorded for this clonotype. DNA of the CDR3: TGTGCCTGGAATGGCCGGAATATGAACACTGAAGCTTTCTTT. Its translation is CAWNGRNMNTEAFF. The genes are TRBV30 and TRBJ1-1; no firm D call. The CDR3 contains 14 residues. V was shortened by 4 bases and J by 0 bases, with 12 bases between the two germline ends. Germline CDR1 reads GTSNPN; CDR2 reads SVGIG (reference sequence).

This sequence joins TRBV5-1 and TRBJ2-3; D is perhaps TRBD2 (6 bases). Trimming shortened V by 0 bases and J by 1 base, and 12 bases separated the two germline ends. The CDR3 is made up of 16 amino acids. In germline, CDR1 is SGHRS, CDR2 YFSETQ. CDR3 in amino acids: CASSLAVGGGTDTQYF. CDR3 bases: TGCGCCAGCAGCTTGGCTGTCGGGGGAGGCACAGATACGCAGTATTTT.

This clonotype occurred a few times. The genes are TRBV19 and TRBJ2-7; a weak D match, TRBD2 (5 bases). CDR1 is LNHDA and CDR2 is SQIVND in the germline V gene (reference sequence). The CDR3 is 14 residues long. Between the trimmed V and J ends, which lost 5 bases and 3 bases, there was a span of 14 bases. CDR3 nucleotides: TGTGCCAGTAGTCGGAGGAGCCAGGACTACGAGCAGTACTTC. Amino acid sequence: CASSRRSQDYEQYF.

CDR3 region: CASSPYRDTGWYEQFF. The CDR3 nucleotides read TGTGCCAGCAGTCCCTACCGGGACACAGGGTGGTATGAGCAGTTCTTC. The chain is built from TRBV2 and TRBJ2-1; TRBD1 is a possible D gene (6 bases). Germline CDR1 is SNHLY and CDR2 is FYNNEI. The CDR3 loop spans 16 amino acids. Trimming shortened V by 5 bases and J by 8 bases, and 22 bases separated the two germline ends.

This chain connects TRBV7-2 to TRBJ1-1; D is unresolved. Trimming cost V 8 bases and J 11 bases, with 12 bases left between them. This CDR3 has 10 amino acids. Looked up from germline, CDR1 is SGHTA and CDR2 is FQGNSA. CDR3 in DNA: TGTGCCAGCGGGCGGTTGGGGGCTTTCTTT. Amino acids: CASGRLGAFF.

This clonotype was seen a few times. This rearrangement joins TRBV5-1 to TRBJ2-2; D might be TRBD2 (6 bases). Trimming took off 4 bases at V and 1 base at J, with 14 bases between the two ends. The germline gives CDR1 SGHRS, CDR2 YFSETQ. CDR3 size: 16 residues. CDR3 bases: TGCGCCAGCAGCCATCGGGACTCCAGGAACACCGGGGAGCTGTTTTTT. This translates into CASSHRDSRNTGELFF.

This chain uses TRBV7-9 with TRBJ2-7; 9 nucleotides agree with TRBD1. V trimming: 3 bases; J trimming: 11 bases; junction bases outside the gene matches: 8. The CDR3 has 13 residues. Germline lookup yields CDR1 SEHNR and CDR2 FQNEAQ (reference sequence). The CDR3 region has the DNA TGTGCCAGCAGCTTTCCAGGACAGGGGTTTAAGTACTTC. Translated, it gives CASSFPGQGFKYF.

This clonotype has at least ten counts. The chain is built from TRBV12-3 or TRBV12-4 and TRBJ1-1; D ambiguous. Trimming cost V 5 bases and J 5 bases, with 12 bases left between them. There are 13 residues in the CDR3. CDR3: CASSPNRHTEAFF. DNA for the CDR3: TGTGCCAGCAGTCCCAATCGGCATACTGAAGCTTTCTTT.